This T cell receptor beta chain was sequenced in a study of CD4 and CD8 cells across lung adenocarcinoma regions. One entry per CDR3 protein, called by TCRdb with MiXCR from the PCR reads. The sample includes roughly 10,000 distinct CDR3 sequences, roughly 46% of them seen just once. Donors had localized lung adenocarcinoma, a non-small cell lung cancer. V was cut by 3 bases and J by 7 bases, with 12 bases left in between. Germline CDR1 is MNHNS and CDR2 is SASEGT. The CDR3 consists of 14 residues. This TCR was sampled from a male donor with lung adenocarcinoma. The CD4 and CD8 labels of this study may be unreliable. This sequence joins TRBV6-1 and TRBJ2-2; D perhaps matches TRBD2 (6 bases). The sample consisted of CD4+ T cells from the margin of a lung tumor. CDR3: CASSDGVGGGELFF. DNA for the CDR3: TGTGCCAGCAGTGACGGAGTCGGGGGCGGGGAGCTGTTTTTT.